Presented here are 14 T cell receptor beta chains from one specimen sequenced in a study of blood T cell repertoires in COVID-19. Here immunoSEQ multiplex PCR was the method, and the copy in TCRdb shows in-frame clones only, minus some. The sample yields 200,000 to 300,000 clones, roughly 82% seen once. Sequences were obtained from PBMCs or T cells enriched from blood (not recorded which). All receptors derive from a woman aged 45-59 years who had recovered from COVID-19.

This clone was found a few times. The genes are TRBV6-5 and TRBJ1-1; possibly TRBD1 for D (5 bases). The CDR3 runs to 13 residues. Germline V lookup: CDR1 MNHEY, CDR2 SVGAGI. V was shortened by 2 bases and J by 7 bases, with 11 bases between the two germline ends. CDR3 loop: CASSYLGGSEAFF. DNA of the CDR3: TGTGCCAGCAGTTACCTGGGGGGGAGTGAAGCTTTCTTT.

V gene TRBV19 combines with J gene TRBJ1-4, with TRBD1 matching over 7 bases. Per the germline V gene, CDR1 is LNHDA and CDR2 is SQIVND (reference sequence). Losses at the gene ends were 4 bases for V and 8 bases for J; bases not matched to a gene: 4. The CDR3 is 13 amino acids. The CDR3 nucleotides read TGTGCCAGTAGTAGCAGGGGGAAAGAAAAACTGTTTTTT. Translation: CASSSRGKEKLFF.

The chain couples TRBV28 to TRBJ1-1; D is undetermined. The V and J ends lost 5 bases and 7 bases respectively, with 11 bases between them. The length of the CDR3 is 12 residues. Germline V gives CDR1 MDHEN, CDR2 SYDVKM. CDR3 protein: CASSDPRVEAFF. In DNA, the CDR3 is TGTGCCAGCAGTGACCCGCGGGTTGAAGCTTTCTTT.

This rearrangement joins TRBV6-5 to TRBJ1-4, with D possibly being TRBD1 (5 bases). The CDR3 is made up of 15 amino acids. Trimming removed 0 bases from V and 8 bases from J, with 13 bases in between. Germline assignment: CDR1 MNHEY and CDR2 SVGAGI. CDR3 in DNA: TGTGCCAGCAGTTACTCCATAGGGGTAGGAGAAAAACTGTTTTTT. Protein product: CASSYSIGVGEKLFF.

The CDR3 loop is CASTGGFSGNEQFF. The CDR3 nucleotides read TGTGCTTCGACGGGGGGGTTCTCGGGGAATGAGCAGTTCTTC. This chain joins TRBV30 and TRBJ2-1, with 8 bases lining up with TRBD2. There are 14 residues in the CDR3. CDR1 is GTSNPN and CDR2 is SVGIG in the germline V gene (reference sequence).

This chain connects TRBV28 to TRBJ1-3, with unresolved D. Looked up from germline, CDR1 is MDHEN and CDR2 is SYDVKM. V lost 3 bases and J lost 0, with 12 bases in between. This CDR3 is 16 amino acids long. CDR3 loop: CASSFSGTSSGNTIYF. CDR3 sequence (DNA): TGTGCCAGCAGTTTTTCCGGTACCTCCTCTGGAAACACCATATATTTT. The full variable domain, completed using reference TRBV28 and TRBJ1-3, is DVKVTQSSRYLVKRTGEKVFLECVQDMDHENMFWYRQDPGLGLRLIYFSYDVKMKEKGDIPEGYSVSREKKERFSLILESASTNQTSMYLCASSFSGTSSGNTIYFGEGSWLTVV.

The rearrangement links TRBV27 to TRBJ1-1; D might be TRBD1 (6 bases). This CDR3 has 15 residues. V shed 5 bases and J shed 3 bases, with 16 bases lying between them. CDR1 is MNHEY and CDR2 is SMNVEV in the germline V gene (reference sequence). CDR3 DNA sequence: TGTGCCAGCAGTCTAGGTCAGGGGTGGCACACTGAAGCTTTCTTT. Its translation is CASSLGQGWHTEAFF.

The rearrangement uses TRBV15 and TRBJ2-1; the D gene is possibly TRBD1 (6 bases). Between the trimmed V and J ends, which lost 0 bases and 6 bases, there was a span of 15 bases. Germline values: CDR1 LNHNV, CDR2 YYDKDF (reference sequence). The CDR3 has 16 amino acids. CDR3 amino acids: CATSRETTGFSNEQFF. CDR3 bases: TGTGCCACCAGCAGAGAAACCACAGGGTTCAGCAATGAGCAGTTCTTC. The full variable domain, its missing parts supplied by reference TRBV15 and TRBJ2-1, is DAMVIQNPRYQVTQFGKPVTLSCSQTLNHNVMYWYQQKSSQAPKLLFHYYDKDFNNEADTPDNFQSRRPNTSFCFLDIRSPGLGDTAMYLCATSRETTGFSNEQFFGPGTRLTVL.

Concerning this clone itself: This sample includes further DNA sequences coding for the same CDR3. The chain's CDR3 is CASSRTGGETQYF. Written as DNA, the CDR3 is TGTGCCAGCAGCAGGACAGGGGGAGAGACCCAGTACTTC. V usage is TRBV7-3 and J usage is TRBJ2-5; TRBD1 aligns across 10 bases. V lost 5 bases to trimming and J lost 4 bases; unmatched junction nucleotides: 1. The CDR3 runs to 13 residues. Germline V gene data show CDR1 as SGHTA and CDR2 as FQGTGA. The full variable domain, rest sourced from reference TRBV7-3 and TRBJ2-5, is GAGVSQTPSNKVTEKGKYVELRCDPISGHTALYWYRQSLGQGPEFLIYFQGTGAADDSGLPNDRFFAVRPEGSVSTLKIQRTERGDSAVYLCASSRTGGETQYFGPGTRLLVL.

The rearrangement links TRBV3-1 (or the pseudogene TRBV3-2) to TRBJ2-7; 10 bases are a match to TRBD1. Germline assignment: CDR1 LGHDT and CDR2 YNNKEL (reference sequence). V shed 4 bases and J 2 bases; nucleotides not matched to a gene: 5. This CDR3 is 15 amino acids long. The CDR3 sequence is CASSRGTGVPYEQYF. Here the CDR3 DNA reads TGTGCCAGCAGCCGGGGGACAGGGGTGCCCTACGAGCAGTACTTC.

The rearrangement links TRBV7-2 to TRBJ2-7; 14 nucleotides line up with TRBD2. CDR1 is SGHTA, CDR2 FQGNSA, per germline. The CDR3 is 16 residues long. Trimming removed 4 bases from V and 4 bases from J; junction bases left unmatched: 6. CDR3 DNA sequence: TGTGCCAGCAGCTCCGGGACTAGCGGGAGACGGTACGAGCAGTACTTC. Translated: CASSSGTSGRRYEQYF.

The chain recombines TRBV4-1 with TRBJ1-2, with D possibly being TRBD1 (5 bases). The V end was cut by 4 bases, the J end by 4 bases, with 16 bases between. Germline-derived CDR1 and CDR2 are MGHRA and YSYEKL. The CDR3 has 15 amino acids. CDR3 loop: CASSPTTDFRYGYTF. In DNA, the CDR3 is TGCGCCAGCAGCCCGACGACAGACTTTCGCTATGGCTACACCTTC.

This CDR3 is CASSLSQDSSFATNEKLFF. For the CDR3, the DNA is TGTGCCAGCAGTCTTTCCCAAGACAGTTCATTTGCAACTAATGAAAAACTGTTTTTT. The chain uses TRBV6-6 and TRBJ1-4; the D gene is possibly TRBD1 (5 bases). The germline V gene has CDR1 MNHNY and CDR2 SVGAGI (reference sequence). This CDR3 has 19 amino acids. V lost 5 bases, J lost 0 bases, and 22 bases lay in between.

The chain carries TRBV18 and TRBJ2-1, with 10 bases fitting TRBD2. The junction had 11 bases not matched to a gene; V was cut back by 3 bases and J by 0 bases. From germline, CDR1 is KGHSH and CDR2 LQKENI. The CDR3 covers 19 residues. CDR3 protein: CASSPLSGRAGSSYNEQFF. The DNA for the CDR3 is TGTGCCAGCTCACCCTTGAGCGGGAGGGCCGGGAGCTCCTACAATGAGCAGTTCTTC.